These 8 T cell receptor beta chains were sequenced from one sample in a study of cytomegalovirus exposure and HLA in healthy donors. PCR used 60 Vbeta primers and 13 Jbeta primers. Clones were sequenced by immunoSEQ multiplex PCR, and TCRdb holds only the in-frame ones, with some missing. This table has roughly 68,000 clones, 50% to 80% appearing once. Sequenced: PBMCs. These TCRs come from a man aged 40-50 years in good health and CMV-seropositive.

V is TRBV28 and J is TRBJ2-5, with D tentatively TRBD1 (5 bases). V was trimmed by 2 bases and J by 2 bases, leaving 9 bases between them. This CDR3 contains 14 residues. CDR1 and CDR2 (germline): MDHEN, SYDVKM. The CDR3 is CASSLRRGQETQYF. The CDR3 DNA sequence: TGTGCCAGCAGTTTACGAAGGGGACAAGAGACCCAGTACTTC.

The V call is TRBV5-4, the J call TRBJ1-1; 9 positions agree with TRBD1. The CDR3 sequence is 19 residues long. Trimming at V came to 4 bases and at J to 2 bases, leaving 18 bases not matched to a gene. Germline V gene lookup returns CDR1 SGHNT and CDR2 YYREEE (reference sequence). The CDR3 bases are TGTGCCAGCAGCACCCCGGGACAGGGTTCTGGTTGGCGTAACACTGAAGCTTTCTTT. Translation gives CASSTPGQGSGWRNTEAFF.

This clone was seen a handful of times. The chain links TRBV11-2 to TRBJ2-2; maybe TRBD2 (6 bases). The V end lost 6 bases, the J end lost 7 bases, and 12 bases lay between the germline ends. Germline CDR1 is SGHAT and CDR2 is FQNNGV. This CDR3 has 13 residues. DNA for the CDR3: TGTGCCAGCAGTAGACTAGTGAACGGGGAGCTGTTTTTT. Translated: CASSRLVNGELFF.

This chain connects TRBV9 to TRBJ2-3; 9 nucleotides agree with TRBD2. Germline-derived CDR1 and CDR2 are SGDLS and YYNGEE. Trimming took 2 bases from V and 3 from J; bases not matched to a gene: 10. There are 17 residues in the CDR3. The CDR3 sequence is CASSVFPRGGGTDTQYF. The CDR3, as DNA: TGTGCCAGCAGCGTTTTTCCGCGCGGGGGGGGTACAGATACGCAGTATTTT. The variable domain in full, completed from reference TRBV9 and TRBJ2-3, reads DSGVTQTPKHLITATGQRVTLRCSPRSGDLSVYWYQQSLDQGLQFLIQYYNGEERAKGNILERFSAQQFPDLHSELNLSSLELGDSALYFCASSVFPRGGGTDTQYFGPGTRLTVL.

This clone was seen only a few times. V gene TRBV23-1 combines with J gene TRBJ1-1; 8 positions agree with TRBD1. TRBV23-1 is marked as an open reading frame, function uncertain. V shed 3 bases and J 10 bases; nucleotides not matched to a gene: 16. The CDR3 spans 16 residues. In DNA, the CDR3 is TGCGCCAGCAGTCACCGCGGGCCTAAACAGGGGGAAGGAGCTTTCTTT. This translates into CASSHRGPKQGEGAFF.

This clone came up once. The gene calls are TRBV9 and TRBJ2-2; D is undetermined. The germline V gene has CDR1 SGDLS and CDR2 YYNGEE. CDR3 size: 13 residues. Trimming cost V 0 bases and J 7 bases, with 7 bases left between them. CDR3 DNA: TGTGCCAGCAGCGTAGGAGTTAACGGGGAGCTGTTTTTT. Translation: CASSVGVNGELFF.

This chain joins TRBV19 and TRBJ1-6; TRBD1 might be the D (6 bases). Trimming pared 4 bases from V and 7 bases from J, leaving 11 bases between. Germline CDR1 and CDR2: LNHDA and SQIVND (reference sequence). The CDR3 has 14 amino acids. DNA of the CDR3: TGTGCCAGTAGTAACGGACAGTTCAATTCACCCCTCCACTTT. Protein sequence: CASSNGQFNSPLHF. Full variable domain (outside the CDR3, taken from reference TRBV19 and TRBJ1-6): DGGITQSPKYLFRKEGQNVTLSCEQNLNHDAMYWYRQDPGQGLRLIYYSQIVNDFQKGDIAEGYSVSREKKESFPLTVTSAQKNPTAFYLCASSNGQFNSPLHFGNGTRLTVT.

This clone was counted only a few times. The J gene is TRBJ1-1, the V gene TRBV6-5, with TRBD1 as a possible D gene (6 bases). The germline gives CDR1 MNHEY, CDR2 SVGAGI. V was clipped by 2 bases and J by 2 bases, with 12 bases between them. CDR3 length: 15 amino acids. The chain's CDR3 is CASSYHGTKNTEAFF. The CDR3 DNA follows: TGTGCCAGCAGTTACCATGGGACAAAAAACACTGAAGCTTTCTTT.